This TCR beta chain was identified during a study of cytomegalovirus exposure and HLA in healthy donors. PCR was performed using 60 Vbeta and 13 Jbeta primers. The table came from immunoSEQ multiplex PCR; TCRdb's copy has only in-frame clones and leaves some out. The sample has around 300,000 clones; roughly two thirds are singletons. Study-wide findings and caveats: It was likely that a cluster of highly shared sequence variants was a sequencing artifact.

In its sample, this clone was seen a few times. Its antigen is unknown. The CDR3 has 14 residues. Germline CDR1 SGHAT, CDR2 FQNNGV. V lost 5 bases to trimming and J lost 4 bases; unmatched junction nucleotides: 7. This sequence was found in a female donor in good health and CMV-seronegative. The sample taken for sequencing was PBMCs. The genes are TRBV11-2 and TRBJ1-2, with 7 bases aligning to TRBD1. The CDR3 loop reads CASSLPTGTYGYTF. The CDR3 bases are TGTGCCAGCAGCCTACCGACAGGGACCTATGGCTACACCTTC.